Below, one T cell receptor beta chain is given with its context. The record originates from a study of T-cell reconstitution after alpha-beta-depleted transplantation in children. Researchers prepared the TCRbeta library using unique molecular identifiers, the study reports. Each CDR3 protein gets one entry after TCRdb re-called the PCR reads with MiXCR. The sample lists more than 400,000 distinct CDR3 sequences; approximately 42% were seen once. The receptor's source is a girl under 10 years old with aplastic anemia, due to receive a stem cell transplant. The sequencing used PBMCs, collected before TCRalphabeta/CD19-depleted stem cell transplant.

CDR3 DNA: TGTGCCAGCAACTGGGGCGGGGCGGGCACTGAAGCTTTCTTT. Encoded protein: CASNWGGAGTEAFF. The chain joins TRBV28 to TRBJ1-1, with D possibly matching TRBD1 (5 bases). The CDR3 runs 14 residues. With 7 bases removed from V and 4 bases from J, the gap between germline ends came to 16 bases. Germline V gives CDR1 MDHEN, CDR2 SYDVKM.